The 15 T cell receptor beta chains given below trace back to one sample, sequenced in a study of graft-versus-host responses after intestinal transplantation. Processing of graft tissue released intraepithelial and lamina propria lymphocytes. Clones were read by immunoSEQ multiplex PCR, and TCRdb kept only the in-frame ones, dropping some. This sample has approximately 16,000 clones, with around 82% found just once. The input for sequencing was ileum tissue, taken 17 days after transplant. Receptors originate from a human patient who received an intestinal transplant, so some T cells may come from the graft donor.

The DNA for the CDR3 is TGTGCCAGCAGCTTATGGCGGGGGGAGGGGTACGAGCAGTACTTC. It translates to CASSLWRGEGYEQYF. The rearrangement uses TRBV7-2 and TRBJ2-7; 8 bases are shared with TRBD2. J gave up 4 bases and V 2 bases, and 7 bases lay outside the gene matches. Germline CDR1 reads SGHTA; CDR2 reads FQGNSA. CDR3 length equals 15 residues.

This chain connects TRBV7-2 to TRBJ2-2, with 9 bases matching TRBD2. The ends lost 7 bases at V and 6 bases at J; junction bases unmatched: 9. The CDR3 is 15 residues long. Germline V gene sequence: CDR1 SGHTA, CDR2 FQGNSA. CDR3 region: CASTLTSGVPGELFF. CDR3 nucleotide sequence: TGTGCCAGCACCCTGACTAGCGGAGTACCCGGGGAGCTGTTTTTT. The whole variable domain, remainder taken from reference TRBV7-2 and TRBJ2-2, is GAGVSQSPSNKVTEKGKDVELRCDPISGHTALYWYRQSLGQGLEFLIYFQGNSAPDKSGLPSDRFSAERTGGSVSTLTIQRTQQEDSAVYLCASTLTSGVPGELFFGEGSRLTVL.

The chain's CDR3 is CASSVRADSAGELFF. CDR3 nucleotides: TGTGCCAGCAGCGTACGTGCGGACAGCGCCGGGGAGCTGTTTTTT. The rearrangement links TRBV9 to TRBJ2-2; TRBD1 is a possible D gene (6 bases). The V gene's germline CDR1 is SGDLS and CDR2 YYNGEE. This CDR3 has 15 amino acids. With 1 base removed from V and 6 bases from J, the gap between germline ends came to 13 bases.

The gene calls are TRBV18 and TRBJ1-2; D gene unclear. V lost 6 bases and J 5 bases, leaving 16 bases between the germline ends. The CDR3 has 14 residues. Germline V CDR1 and CDR2: KGHSH, LQKENI. The CDR3 bases are TGTGCCAGCTCGGGGAACCCGCGGCAATATGGCTACACCTTC. It translates to CASSGNPRQYGYTF.

The table lists this clone with a few counts. The chain couples TRBV6-1 to TRBJ2-7, with no clear D. Per germline, CDR1 MNHNS and CDR2 SASEGT. V lost 1 base and J lost 4, with 11 bases in between. This CDR3 region has 14 residues. As DNA, the CDR3 is TGTGCCAGCAGTGAAGGGACGCAGGTTTACGAGCAGTACTTC. Its protein is CASSEGTQVYEQYF.

The chain carries TRBV9 and TRBJ2-5, with TRBD1 matching 10 bases. This CDR3 has 16 amino acids. CDR1 and CDR2 from the germline V gene are SGDLS and YYNGEE. The V segment lost 3 bases and the J segment 1 base; nucleotides outside the gene matches: 6. The CDR3 here is CASSERDRGPQETQYF. CDR3 bases: TGTGCCAGCAGCGAACGGGACAGGGGCCCCCAAGAGACCCAGTACTTC.

This chain uses TRBV10-3 with TRBJ1-2; possibly TRBD1 for D (5 bases). There are 15 residues in the CDR3. Looked up from germline, CDR1 is ENHRY and CDR2 is SYGVKD. V shed 3 bases and J shed 3 bases, with 14 bases lying between them. CDR3 sequence: CAISDTGPTYYGYTF. The CDR3 bases are TGTGCCATCAGTGATACGGGACCTACTTACTATGGCTACACCTTC.

The chain carries TRBV7-9 and TRBJ2-2; TRBD1 matches 7 bases. The V segment lost 7 bases and the J segment 3 bases; nucleotides outside the gene matches: 5. Germline V gene sequence: CDR1 SEHNR, CDR2 FQNEAQ (reference sequence). This CDR3 comprises 14 residues. CDR3 sequence: CASTIGQDTGELFF. The CDR3 coding sequence is TGTGCCAGCACCATAGGACAGGACACCGGGGAGCTGTTTTTT.

The V and J genes are TRBV6-1 and TRBJ2-2; D remains unclear. The V gene's germline CDR1 is MNHNS and CDR2 SASEGT. V shed 4 bases and J shed 8 bases, with 5 bases lying between them. CDR3 size: 11 residues. The chain's CDR3 is CASSVGGELFF. The CDR3, as DNA: TGTGCCAGCAGTGTGGGGGGGGAGCTGTTTTTT.

The rearrangement joins TRBV6-5 to TRBJ1-2; D unresolved. Germline lookup yields CDR1 MNHEY and CDR2 SVGAGI. Trimming pared 5 bases from V and 1 base from J, leaving 14 bases between. The CDR3 is 15 amino acids. The CDR3: CASSGVVSGNYGYTF. The CDR3 bases are TGTGCCAGCAGTGGTGTTGTGAGCGGTAACTATGGCTACACCTTC.

This clone was observed a single time. The J gene is TRBJ1-2, the V gene TRBV4-1, with D possibly matching TRBD1 (6 bases). V was cut by 0 bases and J by 7 bases, with 15 bases left in between. CDR3 length: 15 residues. CDR1 and CDR2 (germline): MGHRA, YSYEKL. CDR3 loop: CASSQDGGLQRGYTF. In DNA form, the CDR3 reads TGCGCCAGCAGCCAAGACGGGGGGCTACAGCGTGGCTACACCTTC.

This clone is medium-sized in the sample. The chain uses TRBV28 and TRBJ2-7, with 7 bases aligning to TRBD2. Germline trimming cut 7 bases from V and 3 bases from J; bases unmatched to any gene: 9. CDR1 is MDHEN and CDR2 is SYDVKM in the germline V gene. The CDR3 sequence is 14 residues long. The CDR3 loop reads CASTQWGGSYEQYF. CDR3 DNA sequence: TGTGCCAGCACCCAATGGGGGGGGAGCTACGAGCAGTACTTC.

The rearrangement links TRBV7-6 to TRBJ1-1; D is possibly TRBD1 (6 bases). CDR3 size: 15 residues. The V end was cut by 1 base, the J end by 1 base, with 10 bases between. The germline V gene encodes CDR1 SGHVS and CDR2 FNYEAQ. CDR3 in DNA: TGTGCCAGCAGCTTAGGAGGGGGGGGGAACACTGAAGCTTTCTTT. Translation gives CASSLGGGGNTEAFF.

J is TRBJ2-1 and V is TRBV7-2; no firm D call. V was trimmed by 3 bases and J by 0 bases, leaving 9 bases between them. The CDR3 is 15 residues long. CDR1 SGHTA and CDR2 FQGNSA come from the germline V gene. The CDR3 DNA is TGTGCCAGCAGCTTTTGGCAGACCTCCTACAATGAGCAGTTCTTC. This codes for CASSFWQTSYNEQFF.

The V call is TRBV20-1, the J call TRBJ1-1; D perhaps matches TRBD1 (5 bases). The germline V gene encodes CDR1 DFQATT and CDR2 SNEGSKA (reference sequence). The CDR3 is 11 residues long. CDR3 sequence reads: CRGVMNTEAFF. The CDR3, as DNA: TGCCGGGGGGTGATGAACACTGAAGCTTTCTTT.